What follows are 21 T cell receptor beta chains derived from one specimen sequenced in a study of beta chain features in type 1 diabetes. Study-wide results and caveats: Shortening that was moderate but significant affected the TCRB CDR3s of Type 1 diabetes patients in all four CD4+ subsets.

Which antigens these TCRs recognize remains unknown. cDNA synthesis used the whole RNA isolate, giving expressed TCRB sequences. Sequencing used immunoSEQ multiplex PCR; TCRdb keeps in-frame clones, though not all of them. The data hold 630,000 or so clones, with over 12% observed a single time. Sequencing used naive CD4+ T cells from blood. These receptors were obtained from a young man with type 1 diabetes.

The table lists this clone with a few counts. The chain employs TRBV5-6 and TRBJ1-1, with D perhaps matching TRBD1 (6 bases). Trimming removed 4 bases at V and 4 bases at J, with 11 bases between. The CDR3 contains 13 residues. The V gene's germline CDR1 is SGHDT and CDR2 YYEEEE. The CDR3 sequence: CASSPTGSTEAFF. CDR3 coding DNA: TGTGCCAGCAGCCCTACAGGGAGCACTGAAGCTTTCTTT.

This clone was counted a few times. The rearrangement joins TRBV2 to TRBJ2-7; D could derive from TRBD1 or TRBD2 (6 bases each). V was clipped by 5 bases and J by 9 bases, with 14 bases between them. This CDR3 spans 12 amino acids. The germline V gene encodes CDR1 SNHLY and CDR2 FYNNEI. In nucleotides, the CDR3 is TGTGCCAGCAGTTCGGGGGCAGCGGTGCAGTACTTC. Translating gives CASSSGAAVQYF.

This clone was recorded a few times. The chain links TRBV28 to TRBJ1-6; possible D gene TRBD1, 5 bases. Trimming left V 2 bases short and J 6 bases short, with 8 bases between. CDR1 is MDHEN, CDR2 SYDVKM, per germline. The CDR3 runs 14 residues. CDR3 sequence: CASSLAGGNSPLHF. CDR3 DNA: TGTGCCAGCAGTTTAGCCGGGGGTAATTCACCCCTCCACTTT.

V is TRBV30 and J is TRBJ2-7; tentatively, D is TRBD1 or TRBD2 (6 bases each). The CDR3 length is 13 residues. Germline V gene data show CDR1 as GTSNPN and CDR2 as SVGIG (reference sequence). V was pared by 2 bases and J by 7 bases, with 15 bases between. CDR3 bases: TGTGCCTGGAGTTTTGGGGGGCGGCGAGAGCAGTACTTC. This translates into CAWSFGGRREQYF.

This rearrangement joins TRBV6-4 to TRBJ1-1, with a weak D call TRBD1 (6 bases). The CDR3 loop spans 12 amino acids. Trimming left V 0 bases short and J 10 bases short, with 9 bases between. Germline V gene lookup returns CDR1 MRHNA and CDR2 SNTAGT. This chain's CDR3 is CASSDSRGRAFF. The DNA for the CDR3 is TGTGCCAGCAGTGACTCACGGGGGCGAGCTTTCTTT.

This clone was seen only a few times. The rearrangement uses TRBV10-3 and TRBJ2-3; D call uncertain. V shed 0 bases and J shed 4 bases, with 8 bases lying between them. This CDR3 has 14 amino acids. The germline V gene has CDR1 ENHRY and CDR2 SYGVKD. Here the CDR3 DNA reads TGTGCCATCAGTGAGTCGAGACGTCCAGATACGCAGTATTTT. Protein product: CAISESRRPDTQYF.

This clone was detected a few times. This CDR3 is CASSSETGGWTEAFF. The CDR3 nucleotides read TGTGCCAGCAGTTCCGAGACAGGGGGGTGGACTGAAGCTTTCTTT. The chain recombines TRBV28 with TRBJ1-1; TRBD1 aligns across 9 bases. Germline loops: CDR1 MDHEN, CDR2 SYDVKM. V gave up 4 bases and J gave up 5 bases; unmatched junction bases: 8. The CDR3 totals 15 residues.

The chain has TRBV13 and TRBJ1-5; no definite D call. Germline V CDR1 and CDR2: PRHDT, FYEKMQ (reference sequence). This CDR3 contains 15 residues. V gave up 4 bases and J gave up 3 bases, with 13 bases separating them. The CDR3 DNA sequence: TGTGCCAGCAGCTACCGGGCCCGACCCAATCAGCCCCAGCATTTT. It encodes CASSYRARPNQPQHF.

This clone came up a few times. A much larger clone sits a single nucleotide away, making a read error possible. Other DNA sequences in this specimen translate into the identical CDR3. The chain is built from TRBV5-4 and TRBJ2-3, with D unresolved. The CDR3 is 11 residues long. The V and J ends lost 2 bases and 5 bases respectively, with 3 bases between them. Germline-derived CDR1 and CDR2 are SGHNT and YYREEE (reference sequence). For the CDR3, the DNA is TGTGCCAGCAGCTTCGGAGATACGCAGTATTTT. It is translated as CASSFGDTQYF.

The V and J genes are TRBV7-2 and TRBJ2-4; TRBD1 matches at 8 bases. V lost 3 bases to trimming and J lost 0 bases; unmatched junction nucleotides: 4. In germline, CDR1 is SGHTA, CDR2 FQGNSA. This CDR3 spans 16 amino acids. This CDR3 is CASSFQGAGAKNIQYF. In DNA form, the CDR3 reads TGTGCCAGCAGCTTCCAGGGGGCTGGAGCCAAAAACATTCAGTACTTC.

The CDR3 reads CASSVTGSNDEQYF. The CDR3 DNA reads as TGTGCCAGCAGCGTGACAGGGTCGAACGACGAGCAGTACTTC. The rearrangement uses TRBV9 and TRBJ2-7; 7 positions agree with TRBD1. The germline gives CDR1 SGDLS, CDR2 YYNGEE. The length of the CDR3 is 14 residues. With 2 bases clipped from V and 5 bases from J, the junction kept 7 bases outside the gene matches.

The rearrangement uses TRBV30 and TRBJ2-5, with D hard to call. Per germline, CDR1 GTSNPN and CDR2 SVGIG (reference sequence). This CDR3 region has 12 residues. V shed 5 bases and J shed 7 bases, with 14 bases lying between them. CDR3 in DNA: TGTGCCTGGGACCCCTTAGGCGGGACCCAGTACTTC. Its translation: CAWDPLGGTQYF. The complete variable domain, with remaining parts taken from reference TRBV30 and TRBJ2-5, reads SQTIHQWPATLVQPVGSPLSLECTVEGTSNPNLYWYRQAAGRGLQLLFYSVGIGQISSEVPQNLSASRPQDRQFILSSKKLLLSDSGFYLCAWDPLGGTQYFGPGTRLLVL.

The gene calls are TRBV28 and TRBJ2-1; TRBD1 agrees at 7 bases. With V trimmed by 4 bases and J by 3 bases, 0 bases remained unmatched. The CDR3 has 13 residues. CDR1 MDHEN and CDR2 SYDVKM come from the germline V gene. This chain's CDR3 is CASSWDSYNEQFF. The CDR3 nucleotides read TGTGCCAGCAGTTGGGACAGCTACAATGAGCAGTTCTTC.

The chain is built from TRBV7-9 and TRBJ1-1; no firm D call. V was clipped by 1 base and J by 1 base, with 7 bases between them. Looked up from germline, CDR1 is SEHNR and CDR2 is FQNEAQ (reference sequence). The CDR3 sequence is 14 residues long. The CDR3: CASSLGAANTEAFF. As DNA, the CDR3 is TGTGCCAGCAGCTTAGGAGCAGCGAACACTGAAGCTTTCTTT.

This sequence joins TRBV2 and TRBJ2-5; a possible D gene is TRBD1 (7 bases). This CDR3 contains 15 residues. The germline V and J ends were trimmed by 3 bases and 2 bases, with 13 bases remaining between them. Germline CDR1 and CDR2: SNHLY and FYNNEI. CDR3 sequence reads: CASSDAGGLQETQYF. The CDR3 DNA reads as TGTGCCAGCAGTGATGCAGGGGGGCTACAAGAGACCCAGTACTTC.

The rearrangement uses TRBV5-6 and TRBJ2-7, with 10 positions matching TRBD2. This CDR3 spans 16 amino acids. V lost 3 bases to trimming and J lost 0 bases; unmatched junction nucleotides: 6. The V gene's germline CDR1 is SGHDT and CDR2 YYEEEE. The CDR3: CASSSPLAGDSYEQYF. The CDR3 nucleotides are TGTGCCAGCAGCTCCCCGCTAGCGGGAGACTCCTACGAGCAGTACTTC.

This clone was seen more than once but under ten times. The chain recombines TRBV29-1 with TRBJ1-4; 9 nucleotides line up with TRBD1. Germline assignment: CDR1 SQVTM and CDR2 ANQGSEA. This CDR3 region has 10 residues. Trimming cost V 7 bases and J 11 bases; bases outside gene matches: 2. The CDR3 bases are TGCAGCGCCGGGACAGGGAAACTGTTTTTT. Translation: CSAGTGKLFF.

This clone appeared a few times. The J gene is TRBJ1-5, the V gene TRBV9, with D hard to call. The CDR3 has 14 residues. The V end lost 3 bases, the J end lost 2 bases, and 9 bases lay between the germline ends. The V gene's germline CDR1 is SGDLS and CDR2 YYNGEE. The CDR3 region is CASSAGEGNQPQHF. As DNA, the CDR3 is TGTGCCAGCAGCGCTGGGGAGGGCAATCAGCCCCAGCATTTT.

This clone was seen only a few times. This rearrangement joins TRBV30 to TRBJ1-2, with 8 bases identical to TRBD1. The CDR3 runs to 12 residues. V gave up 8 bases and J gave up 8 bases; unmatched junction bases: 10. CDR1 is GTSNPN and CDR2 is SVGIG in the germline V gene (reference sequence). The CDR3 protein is CARSAGTGGYTF. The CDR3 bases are TGTGCCCGTTCGGCCGGGACAGGCGGCTACACCTTC. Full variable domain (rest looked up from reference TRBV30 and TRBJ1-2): SQTIHQWPATLVQPVGSPLSLECTVEGTSNPNLYWYRQAAGRGLQLLFYSVGIGQISSEVPQNLSASRPQDRQFILSSKKLLLSDSGFYLCARSAGTGGYTFGSGTRLTVV.

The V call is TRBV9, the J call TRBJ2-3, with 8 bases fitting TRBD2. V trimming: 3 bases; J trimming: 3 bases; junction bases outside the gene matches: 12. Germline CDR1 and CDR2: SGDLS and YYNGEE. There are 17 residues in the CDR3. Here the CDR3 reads CASSAGGGNWATDTQYF. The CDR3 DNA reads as TGTGCCAGCAGCGCAGGCGGGGGGAACTGGGCAACAGATACGCAGTATTTT.

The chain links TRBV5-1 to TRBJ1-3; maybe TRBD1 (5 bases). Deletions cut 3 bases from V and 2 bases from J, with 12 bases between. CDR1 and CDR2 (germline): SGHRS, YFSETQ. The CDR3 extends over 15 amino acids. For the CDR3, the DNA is TGCGCCAGCAGCTACTCTCAGGGCCCTGGAAACACCATATATTTT. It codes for CASSYSQGPGNTIYF.